The text below deals with one TCR beta chain. Its specificity is unknown. The sample carries other DNA sequences with the same CDR3. This record belongs to a study of cytomegalovirus exposure and HLA in healthy donors. Study results and limitations: The authors listed 150 or so TCR beta chains as cytomegalovirus-associated.

The PCR was carried out with 60 Vbeta primers and 13 Jbeta primers. The data were produced by immunoSEQ multiplex PCR, yet TCRdb's version contains in-frame clones alone and is incomplete. The data contain roughly 200,000 clones, around 70% of them singletons. With 3 bases clipped from V and 7 bases from J, the junction kept 4 bases outside the gene matches. CDR1 and CDR2 from the germline V gene are MDHEN and SYDVKM. The CDR3 length is 15 residues. This receptor was identified in a male donor in good health and CMV-seronegative. The chain joins TRBV28 to TRBJ2-1; 12 nucleotides agree with TRBD2. Sequencing was done on a sample of PBMCs. The CDR3 DNA reads as TGTGCCAGCAGTTTCGGACTAGCGGGGAGGAATGAGCAGTTCTTC. Amino acid sequence: CASSFGLAGRNEQFF.